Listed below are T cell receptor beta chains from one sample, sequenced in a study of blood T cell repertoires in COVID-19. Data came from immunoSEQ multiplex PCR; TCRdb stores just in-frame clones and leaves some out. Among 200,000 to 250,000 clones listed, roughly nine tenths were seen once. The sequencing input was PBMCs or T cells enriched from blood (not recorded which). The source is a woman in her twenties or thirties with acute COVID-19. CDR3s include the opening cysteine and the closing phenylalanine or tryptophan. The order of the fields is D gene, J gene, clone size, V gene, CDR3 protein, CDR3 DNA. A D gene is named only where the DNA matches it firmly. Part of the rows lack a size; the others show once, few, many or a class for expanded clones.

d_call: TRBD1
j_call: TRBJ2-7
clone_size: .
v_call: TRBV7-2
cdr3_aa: CASSSTGTGGSYEQYF
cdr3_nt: TGTGCCAGCAGCTCCACCGGGACAGGGGGCTCCTACGAGCAGTACTTC

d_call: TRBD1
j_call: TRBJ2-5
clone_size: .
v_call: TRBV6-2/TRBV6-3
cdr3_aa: CASSTVQGAPETQYF
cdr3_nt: TGTGCCAGCAGCACTGTCCAGGGGGCGCCGGAGACCCAGTACTTC

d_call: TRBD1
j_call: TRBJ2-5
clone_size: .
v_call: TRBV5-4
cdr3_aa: CASSEGQGAGETQYF
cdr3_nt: TGTGCCAGCAGCGAGGGACAGGGGGCAGGAGAGACCCAGTACTTC

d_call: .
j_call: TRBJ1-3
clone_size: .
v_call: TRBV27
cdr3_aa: CASMITYSGNTIYF
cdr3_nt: TGTGCCAGCATGATAACCTACTCTGGAAACACCATATATTTT

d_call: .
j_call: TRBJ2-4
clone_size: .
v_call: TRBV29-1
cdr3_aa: CSVIFLIAKNIQYF
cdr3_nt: TGCAGCGTTATTTTTCTAATAGCCAAAAACATTCAGTACTTC

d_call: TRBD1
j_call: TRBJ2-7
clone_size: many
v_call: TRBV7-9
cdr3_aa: CASTYEGAWEQYF
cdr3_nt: TGTGCCAGCACTTACGAGGGGGCCTGGGAGCAGTACTTC

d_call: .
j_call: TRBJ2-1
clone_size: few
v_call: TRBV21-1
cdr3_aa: CASSNPGFQSSYNEQFF
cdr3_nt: TGTGCCAGCAGCAATCCGGGGTTCCAGAGCTCCTACAATGAGCAGTTCTTC

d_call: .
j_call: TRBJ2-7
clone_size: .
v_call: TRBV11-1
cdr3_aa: CASSLPGPTYEQYF
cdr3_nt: TGTGCCAGCAGCTTACCTGGGCCCACCTACGAGCAGTACTTC

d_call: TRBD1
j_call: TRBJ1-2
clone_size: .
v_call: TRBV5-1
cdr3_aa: CASRSGQGALFIGYTF
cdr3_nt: TGCGCCAGCAGAAGCGGACAGGGGGCCCTTTTCATCGGCTACACCTTC

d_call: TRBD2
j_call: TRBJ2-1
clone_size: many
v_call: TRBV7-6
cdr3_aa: CASSGGGGGVYNEQFF
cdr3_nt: TGTGCCAGCAGCGGGGGGGGAGGCGGGGTCTACAATGAGCAGTTCTTC

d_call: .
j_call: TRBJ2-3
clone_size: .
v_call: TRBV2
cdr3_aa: CASKWGDPDTQYF
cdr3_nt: TGTGCCAGCAAGTGGGGGGATCCAGATACGCAGTATTTT

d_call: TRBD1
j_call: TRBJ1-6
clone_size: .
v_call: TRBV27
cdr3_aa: CASSLRRQGNSPLHF
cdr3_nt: TGTGCCAGCAGTTTAAGGCGACAGGGAAATTCACCCCTCCACTTT

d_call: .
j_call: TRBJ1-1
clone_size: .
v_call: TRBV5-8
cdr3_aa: CASSLTANTEAFF
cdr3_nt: TGTGCCAGCAGCTTGACTGCGAACACTGAAGCTTTCTTT

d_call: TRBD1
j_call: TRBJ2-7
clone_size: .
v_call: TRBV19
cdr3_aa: CASSRTGTGLHEQYF
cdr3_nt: TGTGCCAGTAGCAGGACCGGGACAGGCCTTCACGAGCAGTACTTC

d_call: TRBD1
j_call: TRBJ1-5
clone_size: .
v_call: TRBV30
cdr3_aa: CAWSGGQHNQPQHF
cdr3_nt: TGTGCCTGGAGTGGGGGACAGCACAATCAGCCCCAGCATTTT

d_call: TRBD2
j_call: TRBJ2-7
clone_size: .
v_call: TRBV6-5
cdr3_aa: CASSQVLAGGGEQYF
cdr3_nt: TGTGCCAGCAGCCAAGTACTAGCGGGCGGAGGGGAGCAGTACTTC

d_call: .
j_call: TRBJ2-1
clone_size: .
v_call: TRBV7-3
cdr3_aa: CASSRDRGEQFF
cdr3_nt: TGTGCCAGCAGCCGCGACCGAGGAGAGCAGTTCTTC

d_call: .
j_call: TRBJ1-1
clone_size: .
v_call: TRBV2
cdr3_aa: CASSSKLNTEAFF
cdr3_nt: TGTGCCAGCAGTTCTAAATTGAACACTGAAGCTTTCTTT

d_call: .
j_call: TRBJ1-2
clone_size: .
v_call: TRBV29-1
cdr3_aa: CSVDGTSLYGYTF
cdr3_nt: TGCAGCGTTGACGGGACTTCTCTCTATGGCTACACCTTC

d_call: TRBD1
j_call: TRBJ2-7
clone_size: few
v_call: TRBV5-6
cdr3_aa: CASSLEPGQREQYF
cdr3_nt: TGTGCCAGCAGCTTGGAGCCGGGACAGCGCGAGCAGTACTTC

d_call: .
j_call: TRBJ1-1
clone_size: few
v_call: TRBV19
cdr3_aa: CASSPNQGRGTEAFF
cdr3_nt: TGTGCCAGTAGTCCCAACCAGGGGAGGGGAACTGAAGCTTTCTTT

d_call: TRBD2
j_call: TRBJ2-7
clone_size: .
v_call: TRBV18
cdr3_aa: CASSISGGPGEQYF
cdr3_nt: TGTGCCAGCTCAATTAGCGGGGGCCCGGGGGAGCAGTACTTC

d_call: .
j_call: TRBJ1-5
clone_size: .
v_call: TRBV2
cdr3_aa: CASSVNSNQPQHF
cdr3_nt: TGTGCCAGCAGTGTTAATAGCAATCAGCCCCAGCATTTT

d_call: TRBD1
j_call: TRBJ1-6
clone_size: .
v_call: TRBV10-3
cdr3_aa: CAISLQGDNSPLHF
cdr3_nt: TGTGCCATCAGTCTACAGGGGGATAATTCACCCCTCCACTTT

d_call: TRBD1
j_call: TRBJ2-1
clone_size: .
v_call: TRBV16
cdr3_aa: CASSLQGGDEQFF
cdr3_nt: TGTGCCAGCAGCTTACAGGGGGGCGATGAGCAGTTCTTC

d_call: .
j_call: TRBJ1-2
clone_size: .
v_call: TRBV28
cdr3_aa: CASSLPGNGIGYTF
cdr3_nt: TGTGCCAGCAGTTTGCCCGGGAACGGTATTGGCTACACCTTC

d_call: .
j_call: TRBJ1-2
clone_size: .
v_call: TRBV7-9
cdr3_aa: CASSSSRWTVTVTYGYTF
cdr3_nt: TGTGCCAGCAGCTCTTCCCGGTGGACAGTCACCGTCACCTATGGCTACACCTTC

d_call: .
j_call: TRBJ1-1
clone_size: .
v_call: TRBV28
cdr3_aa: CASSLSINTEAFF
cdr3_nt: TGTGCCAGCAGTTTATCTATTAACACTGAAGCTTTCTTT